The rows below give T cell receptor beta chains drawn from one sample of a study of T cell clonotyping in hematopoietic cell transplantation. Only in-frame clones appear in the TCRdb table, and some are missing; sequencing was by immunoSEQ multiplex PCR. Of under 5,000 clones listed, around 19% were seen once; the top ten hold roughly 21%. The material sequenced was PBMCs, taken 180 days after allogeneic stem cell transplant. Receptor source: a young adult male patient who had an allogeneic stem cell transplant, so the T cells may come from the graft donor. Some clones in this sample may be carry-over from other donors' samples. Both conserved end residues are part of each CDR3. D genes are given only for firm matches. Only part of the rows carry a size: once, few, many, or a class if the clone is expanded.

v_gene	abundance	d_gene	j_gene	CDR3nt	CDR3aa
TRBV30	.	.	TRBJ2-7	TGTGCCTGGAGTAACGGGGAGGGGGTCTACGAGCAGTACTTC	CAWSNGEGVYEQYF
TRBV29-1	.	.	TRBJ2-5	TGCAGCGTTGTCGGAGAGACCCAGTACTTC	CSVVGETQYF
TRBV4-3	.	.	TRBJ1-2	TGCGCCAGCAGCCAAGAGTCCAGAGGGGTTGGCTACACCTTC	CASSQESRGVGYTF
TRBV29-1	.	.	TRBJ2-7	TGCAGCGTTGGTGGCGGAGAGGGATACGAGCAGTACTTC	CSVGGGEGYEQYF
TRBV4-3	medium-sized	.	TRBJ2-7	TGCGCCAGCAGCCAAGACGCATCAGGCGGCTACGAGCAGTACTTC	CASSQDASGGYEQYF
TRBV30	few	.	TRBJ2-7	TGTGCCTGGAGTAGGCAGACCAACGAGCAGTACTTC	CAWSRQTNEQYF
TRBV25-1	.	.	TRBJ1-2	TGTGCCAGCAGTGAAGTGGCAGCGAACCCCTATGGCTACACCTTC	CASSEVAANPYGYTF
TRBV4-2	few	TRBD2	TRBJ2-5	TGTGCCAGCAGCCGGGGGGGACGCACAGTCCAAGAGACCCAGTACTTC	CASSRGGRTVQETQYF
TRBV4-1	.	.	TRBJ2-7	TGCGCCAGCCGTGATCCAGGAGACCCCTACGAGCAGTACTTC	CASRDPGDPYEQYF
TRBV6-1	few	TRBD1	TRBJ2-5	TGTGCCAGCAGTGGGGGTCAGGGGGCAGGAGAGACCCAGTACTTC	CASSGGQGAGETQYF
TRBV30	few	TRBD1	TRBJ1-2	TGTGCCTGGAGTGATCGCTGGACAGGCTATGGCTACACCTTC	CAWSDRWTGYGYTF
TRBV4-3	.	.	TRBJ2-7	TGCGCCAGCAGCCCTACAGCTCTCCATACCTACGAGCAGTACTTC	CASSPTALHTYEQYF
TRBV28	few	.	TRBJ2-5	TGTGCCAGCAGTTTACTCGACCAAGAGACCCAGTACTTC	CASSLLDQETQYF
TRBV7-6	.	TRBD1	TRBJ1-6	TGTGCCTCCCAAGGGACAGGGTTGTCCTCACCCCTCCACTTT	CASQGTGLSSPLHF
TRBV25-1	.	.	TRBJ1-1	TGTGCCAGCAGTGAATTTGGGGGAGGCACTGAAGCTTTCTTT	CASSEFGGGTEAFF
TRBV29-1	few	.	TRBJ2-5	TGCAGCGCCTGTTGGACAGTCCAAGAGACCCAGTACTTC	CSACWTVQETQYF
TRBV5-6	few	.	TRBJ1-2	TGTGCCAGCAGCCCAACGGAAAACTATGGCTACACCTTC	CASSPTENYGYTF
TRBV2	.	.	TRBJ1-1	TGTGCCAGCAGTGAGTCTGCAGCGGATAACACTGAAGCTTTCTTT	CASSESAADNTEAFF
TRBV20-1	few	.	TRBJ2-7	TGCAGTGCTAAGTGGTACTACGAGCAGTACTTC	CSAKWYYEQYF
TRBV30	.	.	TRBJ1-1	TGTGCCTGGAGTGTAGGGCAGGTTGGGGGTGAAGCTTTCTTT	CAWSVGQVGGEAFF
TRBV29-1	.	TRBD1	TRBJ2-7	TGCAGCGTTGAGTGGCAGGGGGAATACGAGCAGTACTTC	CSVEWQGEYEQYF
TRBV30	.	TRBD2	TRBJ2-7	TGTGCCTGGAGTGAGACTAGCGGGCGCAGGGAGCAGTACTTC	CAWSETSGRREQYF
TRBV25-1	few	TRBD1	TRBJ1-2	TGTGCCAGTAGTCAGGGGGCTGATAACTATGGCTACACCTTC	CASSQGADNYGYTF